This TCR beta chain was profiled in a study of cytomegalovirus exposure and HLA in healthy donors (dated by TCRdb to 2015 to 2018). Turning to the overall study: An earlier analysis of some 500 of the donors reported about 250 Gb of sequence data and 117 million unique TCR beta sequences from some 180 million T cells. Typing coverage varied by locus: about 620-630 donors for A, B, C, DRB1 and DQB1; approximately 500 for DQA1; approximately 610 for DPA1; approximately 470 for DPB1. Across 398 genotyped donors of the cohort, an average of 235,054 unique TCR beta nucleotide sequences per donor were sequenced, and approximately 17% of those sequences were non-productive. Using immunosequencing, the study profiled T cell repertoires from roughly 650 subjects and related those repertoires to cytomegalovirus serostatus. Because of strong linkage in the cohort, roughly five DR-DQ haplotypes were treated as single units for association and clustering. High-throughput TCR immunosequencing, statistical association of individual TCRs with disease status, and machine learning were combined to predict cytomegalovirus infection status. A later analysis re-analyzed previously published TCR beta repertoires from approximately 670 donors and added high-resolution HLA genotyping to study TCR occurrence patterns. All discovery cohort repertoires had been generated using a single sequencing platform. Of the 300 to 450 genotyped donors, approximately 83% fell in the genetic ancestry cluster associated with self-reported Caucasian donors. Donor age, sex, ethnicity and CMV serostatus were compiled alongside the repertoire data. A later genetic analysis took genome-wide SNP genotypes for 398 of the 666 donors and used that subset as a discovery cohort. The later analysis used no new phenotypic data to find candidate immune exposures, relying instead on TCR beta sequences and their occurrence across donors. Both class I and class II loci were covered by HLA typing, at four-digit resolution. In addition to the first cohort of approximately 650 subjects, a separate validation cohort of 100 to 150 different subjects was used. An early release covering around 630 HLA-typed donors comprised approximately 290 gigabases of sequencing data and roughly 86 million unique TCR sequences. In an earlier analysis of more than 550 of the donors, high-throughput TCR beta sequencing was used to judge whether each TCR beta V gene segment behaved as functional or pseudogenic. The study aimed to test whether signatures of past pathogen exposure could be identified by cataloging public T cell receptors.

The cohort comprised 710 or so healthy bone marrow donors. All cohort members were sampled while nominally healthy, although unrecorded immune exposures were likely present. The donor was CMV seronegative and was included in the group of a few hundred seronegative cohort members. A peripheral blood sample was collected from each donor, and TCR beta sequencing was performed on peripheral blood mononuclear cells. The Qiagen DNeasy Blood Extraction Kit was used to extract genomic DNA from the blood cell samples. The germline V gene (reference sequence) specifies LNHDA as CDR1 and SQIVND as CDR2. Measured from the cysteine to the phenylalanine, the CDR3 is 13 residues long. Of the read, only the CDR3 DNA is kept; its 39 bases are in frame from base 1. V is cut by 10 bases and J by 0 bases, and the space between the germline ends is 11 bases. Preparation of the library involved the immunoSEQ multiplex PCR assay. For the multiplex PCR, a mixture combining 60 forward primers for TCR Vbeta segments and 13 reverse primers for TCR Jbeta segments was used. The CDR3 region of rearranged TCR beta genes was amplified from genomic DNA by a multiplex PCR assay. On the Illumina HiSeq System, the amplified TCR beta libraries were sequenced as 87-base-pair reads. On the authors' methods: A later analysis tallied 80 million to 95 million unique TCR beta chains across the 650 to 750 repertoires, and about 12 million of those chains were shared by two or more donors. To remove PCR and sequencing errors, raw reads were error-corrected and collapsed into unique sequences using a nearest-neighbor algorithm that merged closely related sequences. Alignment of CDR3 sequences to IMGT reference sequences was used to assign V, D and J gene segments. Each retained sequence needed at least a six-nucleotide match to both a V gene segment and a J gene segment. Rearrangements were classified as productive when the CDR3 lacked stop codons and remained in frame with V and J, and all other rearrangements were classified as non-productive. CDR3 was defined according to IMGT convention as the region running from the second conserved V-encoded cysteine to the conserved J-encoded phenylalanine. The earlier analysis of 500 to 600 of the donors excluded sequences that lacked an unambiguous match to a single V gene segment. In an earlier analysis of approximately 590 of the donors, a V segment was called functional when productive rearrangements were above 56.7%, and segregating when the standard deviation between donors exceeded 5%. To diagnose cytomegalovirus status from the catalog of TCR beta chain sequences, a statistical classification framework was built. In a later analysis, V and J genes were assigned by comparing TCR nucleotide sequences against IMGT/GENE-DB human TR gene sequences. In a later analysis, CDR3 sequences and most-parsimonious VDJ recombination scenarios were assigned using the TCRdist pipeline. In a later analysis, each TCR beta chain was defined by its CDR3 amino acid sequence together with its V-gene family, and reads lacking a unique V-gene family were excluded. As a way to deal with suspected cross-contamination and a sequencing artifact, a later analysis dropped hundreds of nucleotide sequences that were highly shared and had low generation probability. For each public chain, a later analysis derived a clonal expansion index from normalized ranks of inferred template counts within each repertoire. Generation probabilities in a later analysis came from a VDJ recombination model fitted to out-of-frame rearrangements, and those results were checked against IGoR. Hypergeometric tests were used in a later analysis to score TCR-TCR, TCR-HLA and TCR-CMV co-occurrence, with a repertoire-size bias correction applied to the TCR pairs. In a later analysis, false discovery rates were estimated by permuting HLA or CMV assignments 20 times. In a later analysis, co-occurring TCRs were grouped with DBSCAN, and TCRdist sequence similarity was added when clustering was performed within HLA-allele-positive subsets. Co-occurrence clustering excluded repertoires with fewer than 30,000 or more than 120,000 public chains, plus five with anomalous nucleotide sharing. Held by TCRdb, this immuneACCESS table contains in-frame sequences only and omits some clones. Under half of the omission traces to an unresolved V gene where checked; the cause of the rest is unknown. V and J calls and clone size are given by that table; D and trimming were obtained from the DNA. Across this sample there are roughly 130,000 clones, with roughly 78% seen only once. About 2.5% of the sample is held by the ten biggest clonotypes.

This clone was found once. Its antigen has not been determined. Per-base quality was not reported, and no clone a single base away is much larger than it. General study outcomes and caveats: Because HLA typing was missing for some donors at each locus, association tests included only the typed subset. Because the 87-base-pair reads could not distinguish some IMGT-functional V segments, including TRBV6-2 and TRBV6-3, those segments were excluded. In both the original and validation cohorts, the classifier was reported to diagnose cytomegalovirus status with high specificity and sensitivity. At a false discovery rate of 0.05, a later analysis linked 16,951 TCR beta sequences to specific HLA alleles. Broadly in line with IMGT annotations, most TCR beta V segments showed up in productive rearrangements about 87% or about 30% of the time in an earlier analysis of around 550 of the donors. The study gave a list of about 160 TCR beta chains associated with cytomegalovirus. Three of the identified cytomegalovirus-associated TCR beta chains were confirmed in vitro to be specific for cytomegalovirus antigens. This cohort had only TCR beta chains sequenced, and the lack of alpha or paired-chain data limited which features could be detected. According to a later genetic analysis, donors in an Asian-associated ancestry cluster had fewer N-insertions in productive TCRs than the roughly 670-donor mean. A further reported finding was that TCR beta sequences accurately predicted the HLA-A and HLA-B alleles for most subjects in the first cohort. Sequencing depth was assumed to be roughly uniform across donors in the presence/absence analyses, though that assumption may not hold. Most TCR sequences were seen in very few donors, while some public TCRs were found in many individuals. A cluster of highly shared sequence variants was judged likely to represent a technical artifact of the sequencing pipeline. In a later analysis, the rate of TCR association differed among HLA loci, with DRB1 alleles having the most associated TCRs and HLA-C alleles having the fewest. For the cohort, immune exposure information was limited to CMV serostatus. The authors suggested that the approach could potentially be extended to other disease states and immunological phenotypes. Linkage disequilibrium might explain the correlated functional status among segregating V segments, but an unknown experimental factor could not be ruled out. Compared with equally common non-associated chains, HLA-associated TCR beta chains in a later analysis were more clonally expanded and had lower generation probabilities. Around 16 rarely observed V segments, including chromosome 9 orphons, were excluded from the earlier analysis of almost 600 of the donors because counts were too low. A later genetic analysis associated a missense DCLRE1C variant with V-gene and J-gene trimming of TCR beta chains, and an independent cohort replicated the association. In a later analysis, most CMV-associated TCR beta chains were found to appear HLA-restricted, with HLA associations seemingly driven largely by CMV exposure. When HLA alleles, especially DR and DQ, strongly co-occurred, attributing TCR associations to individual alleles was difficult. Several of the top co-occurrence clusters appeared to be linked to parvovirus B19, influenza, CMV and Epstein-Barr virus, according to a later analysis.

The rearrangement joined TRBV19 to TRBJ2-3; TRBD1 is a weak D gene call, 5 bases matching. This TCR was sampled from a man in his thirties or forties in good health and CMV-seronegative. What was sequenced was PBMCs. The DNA sequence is TGTGCCACCGCGCAGGGAAGCACAGATACGCAGTATTTT. Translated, it reads CATAQGSTDTQYF.